The 28 T cell receptor beta chains below all came from one sample that was sequenced in a study of T cell repertoires in cytomegalovirus infection. Using its own MiXCR run on the reads, TCRdb lists one record per CDR3 protein. The repertoire consists of 200,000 or so distinct CDR3 sequences, with less than 50% occurring once and the leading ten covering 55% to 60%. Their cognate antigens are unknown. The material was CD8+ T cells from cultured PBMCs, obtained from culture after CMV antigen stimulation. These receptors were obtained from a human donor in good health (CMV status not recorded). Some clones in this sample may be carry-over from other donors' samples.

The chain employs TRBV6-2 or TRBV6-3 and TRBJ2-1; D not certain. The ends were cut back, 7 bases at V and 4 bases at J, with 26 bases in the middle. The CDR3 has 18 amino acids. CDR1 and CDR2 (germline): MNHEY, SVGEGT. Here the CDR3 DNA reads TGTGCCAGCACCACCCGTACTTTGGCTATATATGAGTACAATGAGCAGTTCTTC. Protein: CASTTRTLAIYEYNEQFF.

In this sample, this clonotype turned up many times. The rearrangement joins TRBV7-2 to TRBJ1-5, with D unclear. Per the germline V gene, CDR1 is SGHTA and CDR2 is FQGNSA. The ends were cut back, 0 bases at V and 2 bases at J, with 8 bases in the middle. This CDR3 spans 15 amino acids. CDR3 bases: TGTGCCAGCAGCTTAGCAGGGATCGGCAATCAGCCCCAGCATTTT. Translating gives CASSLAGIGNQPQHF.

This chain connects TRBV7-9 to TRBJ2-7, with D possibly being TRBD2 (6 bases). The V end lost 1 base, the J end lost 5 bases, and 18 bases lay between the germline ends. Germline CDR1 and CDR2: SEHNR and FQNEAQ (reference sequence). The CDR3 loop spans 16 amino acids. This CDR3 reads CASSLVGRRFKNEQYF. The CDR3 bases are TGTGCCAGCAGCTTAGTGGGGAGGAGGTTTAAGAACGAGCAGTACTTC.

This sequence joins TRBV10-2 and TRBJ2-7; D possibly corresponds to TRBD2 (6 bases). The CDR3 is 12 amino acids. Germline assignment: CDR1 WSHSY and CDR2 SAAADI. The V and J ends lost 4 bases and 5 bases respectively, with 9 bases between them. The CDR3 protein is CASSAWGDEQYF. The CDR3 bases are TGCGCCAGCAGTGCGTGGGGGGACGAGCAGTACTTC.

The chain employs TRBV16 and TRBJ2-1; no firm D call. Germline assignment: CDR1 KGHSY and CDR2 FQNENV. V was shortened by 2 bases and J by 13 bases, with 15 bases between the two germline ends. The length of the CDR3 is 13 residues. The CDR3, as DNA: TGTGCCAGCAGCCAAGGGGTAGTGCGACCCCAGTTCTTC. Protein: CASSQGVVRPQFF.

At least ten counts were recorded for this clonotype. The chain uses TRBV11-2 and TRBJ1-1; D remains ambiguous. Trimming pared 5 bases from V and 0 bases from J, leaving 4 bases between. Germline CDR1 reads SGHAT; CDR2 reads FQNNGV. CDR3 length equals 12 residues. CDR3 bases: TGTGCCAGCAGCCTCATGAACACTGAAGCTTTCTTT. Amino acid sequence: CASSLMNTEAFF. The entire variable domain, with the rest obtained from reference TRBV11-2 and TRBJ1-1, is as follows: EAGVAQSPRYKIIEKRQSVAFWCNPISGHATLYWYQQILGQGPKLLIQFQNNGVVDDSQLPKDRFSAERLKGVDSTLKIQPAKLEDSAVYLCASSLMNTEAFFGQGTRLTVV.

The chain combines TRBV28 with TRBJ2-1; TRBD1 matches at 10 bases. CDR3 length: 15 residues. The V gene end was trimmed by 3 bases and the J gene end by 3 bases; junction bases not matched to a gene: 2. Germline V gene lookup returns CDR1 MDHEN and CDR2 SYDVKM. This CDR3 reads CASSFRTGGYNEQFF. The CDR3 coding sequence is TGTGCCAGCAGTTTCCGGACAGGGGGCTACAATGAGCAGTTCTTC.

This clonotype came up a few times. The V call is TRBV19, the J call TRBJ2-2; the D call may be TRBD1 or TRBD2 (6 bases each). The length of the CDR3 is 16 residues. The germline V gene has CDR1 LNHDA and CDR2 SQIVND (reference sequence). V lost 3 bases and J 6 bases, leaving 17 bases between the germline ends. DNA of the CDR3: TGTGCCAGTAGTATTAGCCCCGGGGGCAGGTCCGGGGAGCTGTTTTTT. Translation: CASSISPGGRSGELFF.

This clonotype was detected a few times. The rearrangement links TRBV7-3 to TRBJ2-1, with D maybe TRBD1 (6 bases). V was shortened by 1 base and J by 0 bases, with 10 bases between the two germline ends. The germline V gene encodes CDR1 SGHTA and CDR2 FQGTGA. The CDR3 length is 16 residues. The chain's CDR3 is CASSLRGQISYNEQFF. CDR3 bases: TGTGCCAGCAGCTTAAGAGGACAGATCTCCTACAATGAGCAGTTCTTC.

This clonotype came up a few times. This chain connects TRBV7-4 to TRBJ2-5; TRBD2 matches at 8 bases. The V gene's germline CDR1 is SGHVT and CDR2 SQSDAQ. The trim removed 5 bases at V and 5 bases at J, leaving 4 bases unmatched. The CDR3 runs 13 residues. CDR3 sequence reads: CASSEPGGETQYF. The CDR3 DNA reads TGTGCCAGCAGCGAACCGGGGGGGGAGACCCAGTACTTC. The entire variable domain, with the rest obtained from reference TRBV7-4 and TRBJ2-5, is as follows: GAGVSQSPRYKVAKRGRDVALRCDSISGHVTLYWYRQTLGQGSEVLTYSQSDAQRDKSGRPSGRFSAERPERSVSTLKIQRTEQGDSAVYLCASSEPGGETQYFGPGTRLLVL.

There are a few counts of this clonotype. The gene calls are TRBV28 and TRBJ2-2, with TRBD2 matching over 7 bases. After removal of 2 bases from V and 1 base from J, the junction contained 7 bases not matched to a gene. Germline CDR1 is MDHEN and CDR2 is SYDVKM. There are 17 residues in the CDR3. The CDR3: CASSLGLEFRNTGELFF. The CDR3, as DNA: TGTGCCAGCAGTTTAGGACTAGAATTCCGGAACACCGGGGAGCTGTTTTTT.

The chain carries TRBV15 and TRBJ2-3, with 9 bases that match TRBD2. Germline-derived CDR1 and CDR2 are LNHNV and YYDKDF (reference sequence). Trimming removed 5 bases from V and 2 bases from J; junction bases left unmatched: 8. The CDR3 spans 16 residues. The CDR3 sequence: CATSPLLAGPTDTQYF. The DNA for the CDR3 is TGTGCCACCAGCCCTTTACTAGCGGGCCCCACAGATACGCAGTATTTT.

The chain employs TRBV12-3 or TRBV12-4 and TRBJ2-7, with D tentatively TRBD2 (5 bases). Trimming took off 5 bases at V and 4 bases at J, with 12 bases between the two ends. The CDR3 runs 13 residues. CDR3 DNA sequence: TGTGCCAGCAGTGCGACTATATTTTACGAGCAGTACTTC. Encoded protein: CASSATIFYEQYF.

The rearrangement uses TRBV7-9 and TRBJ1-1, with D possibly being TRBD1 (5 bases). V dropped 5 bases and J dropped 13 bases, with 26 bases sitting between them. This CDR3 region has 15 residues. Looked up from germline, CDR1 is SEHNR and CDR2 is FQNEAQ (reference sequence). CDR3 sequence: CASSGGMVMGGEVFF. In DNA, the CDR3 is TGTGCCAGCAGCGGCGGCATGGTAATGGGGGGGGAGGTTTTCTTT.

The chain couples TRBV11-1 to TRBJ2-1; no definite D call. V dropped 5 bases and J dropped 2 bases, with 19 bases sitting between them. The germline V gene has CDR1 SGHAT and CDR2 FQDESV (reference sequence). This CDR3 spans 17 amino acids. The CDR3 DNA reads TGTGCCAGCAGCGAGACCAATCCGACAAGTCCCTACAATGAGCAGTTCTTC. Translation: CASSETNPTSPYNEQFF.

This clonotype was detected many times. The chain joins TRBV11-2 to TRBJ2-7, with TRBD2 identical over 12 bases. In germline, CDR1 is SGHAT, CDR2 FQNNGV. After removal of 5 bases from V and 4 bases from J, the junction contained 6 bases not matched to a gene. The CDR3 is 15 residues long. The CDR3 loop reads CASSRLAGDLYEQYF. The CDR3 nucleotides read TGTGCCAGCAGCCGACTAGCGGGGGATCTTTACGAGCAGTACTTC.

The chain has TRBV7-8 and TRBJ1-5, with a possible D match to TRBD1 (6 bases). With 4 bases removed from V and 5 bases from J, the gap between germline ends came to 12 bases. The CDR3 contains 14 residues. Germline loops: CDR1 SGHVS, CDR2 FQNEAQ. CDR3 nucleotide sequence: TGTGCCAGCAGCTCCAGGGGATCCCATCAGCCCCAGCATTTT. This gives the protein CASSSRGSHQPQHF.

Only a few counts were recorded for this clonotype. Here the CDR3 reads CASSGDREETQYF. In nucleotides, the CDR3 is TGTGCCAGCAGTGGGGACAGGGAGGAGACCCAGTACTTC. This rearrangement joins TRBV12-3 or TRBV12-4 to TRBJ2-5, with 9 bases identical to TRBD1. V dropped 5 bases and J dropped 5; count of bases not matched to a gene: 3. This CDR3 is 13 amino acids long.

This clonotype showed up many times. The chain has TRBV19 and TRBJ1-5; D is uncertain. This CDR3 contains 13 residues. V was trimmed by 7 bases and J by 10 bases, leaving 17 bases between them. Germline V CDR1 and CDR2: LNHDA, SQIVND (reference sequence). The CDR3 coding sequence is TGTGCCAGTAACCCCCTGTGGAGCTCTCCCCAGCATTTT. Protein product: CASNPLWSSPQHF. The complete variable domain, with remaining parts taken from reference TRBV19 and TRBJ1-5, reads DGGITQSPKYLFRKEGQNVTLSCEQNLNHDAMYWYRQDPGQGLRLIYYSQIVNDFQKGDIAEGYSVSREKKESFPLTVTSAQKNPTAFYLCASNPLWSSPQHFGDGTRLSIL.

V usage is TRBV12-3 or TRBV12-4 and J usage is TRBJ2-1; D gene ambiguous. Trimming pared 1 base from V and 0 bases from J, leaving 7 bases between. CDR3 length: 15 residues. The CDR3 loop is CASSLVDYSYNEQFF. CDR3 in DNA: TGTGCCAGCAGTTTAGTGGATTACTCCTACAATGAGCAGTTCTTC.

The V gene is TRBV7-4, the J gene TRBJ2-7; TRBD2 matches 13 bases. This CDR3 has 17 residues. Germline loops: CDR1 SGHVT, CDR2 SQSDAQ. Trimming cost V 5 bases and J 1 base; bases outside gene matches: 8. As DNA, the CDR3 is TGTGCCAGCAGCCACCCCACTAGCGGGAGGGGGTCCTACGAGCAGTACTTC. It codes for CASSHPTSGRGSYEQYF.

This clonotype turned up a few times. The chain recombines TRBV5-5 with TRBJ2-1, with D perhaps matching TRBD2 (6 bases). Germline loops: CDR1 SGHKS, CDR2 YYEKEE (reference sequence). V dropped 0 bases and J dropped 4 bases, with 14 bases sitting between them. There are 16 residues in the CDR3. The chain's CDR3 is CASSLETASAYNEQFF. The CDR3 DNA is TGTGCCAGCAGCTTGGAGACGGCTAGCGCTTACAATGAGCAGTTCTTC.

The rearrangement links TRBV7-6 to TRBJ2-1; 10 bases match TRBD2. The CDR3 runs 14 residues. V lost 2 bases, J lost 6 bases, and 1 base stayed unmatched. Germline V gene sequence: CDR1 SGHVS, CDR2 FNYEAQ. CDR3 bases: TGTGCCAGCAGCTTACCTAGCGGGGGCAATGAGCAGTTCTTC. Residues: CASSLPSGGNEQFF.

There are a few counts of this clonotype. For the CDR3, the DNA is TGTGCCAGCCGCGGCACGTCCAGGCAGTACTTC. Protein: CASRGTSRQYF. This chain connects TRBV27 to TRBJ2-7; D unclear. The CDR3 is made up of 11 amino acids. The germline V and J ends were trimmed by 8 bases and 9 bases, with 14 bases remaining between them. The V gene's germline CDR1 is MNHEY and CDR2 SMNVEV (reference sequence).

V is TRBV12-3 or TRBV12-4 and J is TRBJ1-1; D remains ambiguous. The CDR3 has 13 amino acids. Trimming left V 1 base short and J 5 bases short, with 8 bases between. Here the CDR3 reads CASSLVGKTEAFF. The CDR3 nucleotides are TGTGCCAGCAGTTTAGTGGGAAAAACTGAAGCTTTCTTT.

CDR3 loop: CASSDWTGGDYGYTF. The CDR3 nucleotides are TGCGCCAGCAGCGACTGGACAGGGGGCGACTATGGCTACACCTTC. This chain links TRBV5-1 with TRBJ1-2, with 11 bases identical to TRBD1. The CDR3 contains 15 residues. The V and J ends lost 4 bases and 3 bases, in that order; junction bases with no gene match: 5. Germline V gives CDR1 SGHRS, CDR2 YFSETQ.

This chain uses TRBV12-3 or TRBV12-4 with TRBJ2-7, with D unresolved. Trimming took 5 bases from V and 3 from J, leaving 14 bases between them. This CDR3 contains 14 residues. CDR3 sequence reads: CASSPLVDRYEQYF. In DNA, the CDR3 is TGTGCCAGCAGTCCCCTGGTGGATCGCTACGAGCAGTACTTC.

The rearrangement joins TRBV4-1 to TRBJ2-7, with TRBD1 matching 10 bases. The CDR3 extends over 15 amino acids. J lost 3 bases, V lost 4 bases, and 6 bases had no gene match. Germline lookup yields CDR1 MGHRA and CDR2 YSYEKL. The CDR3 is CASSPQGQGGYEQYF. In DNA form, the CDR3 reads TGCGCCAGCAGCCCTCAAGGACAGGGGGGCTACGAGCAGTACTTC.